This T cell receptor beta chain derives from a study of OX40 agonist ivuxolimab in advanced cancers. Study observations and caveats: CD4+ and CD8+ T cells in blood underwent clonal expansion by week 6 at 0.1 to 3.0 mg/kg.

Concerning this clone itself: Its antigen is unknown.

Cycle 7 day 1, cycle 4 day 1, and baseline were the timepoints at which blood was sampled. The table came from immunoSEQ multiplex PCR; TCRdb's copy has only in-frame clones and leaves some out. The data show about 110,000 clones, 85% to 95% seen once. The germline V gene encodes CDR1 ENHRY and CDR2 SYGVKD. V gave up 11 bases and J gave up 2 bases; unmatched junction bases: 9. This CDR3 has 14 residues. The TCR was taken from an adult with an advanced solid tumor such as melanoma, head and neck, liver or kidney cancer. Here the sequenced sample was CD4+ or CD8+ T cells sorted from blood, taken in a trial of the OX40 agonist ivuxolimab. The V call is TRBV10-3, the J call TRBJ1-5; 7 bases line up with TRBD1. CDR3 sequence (DNA): TGTGCCGTTCGACAGGGTGGCGGCAATCAGCCCCAGCATTTT. Residues: CAVRQGGGNQPQHF.